This T cell receptor beta chain was recorded in a study of blood T cell repertoires in COVID-19 (dated by TCRdb to between 2020 and 2021). About the investigation overall: Collaborator samples came from the United States, Italy and Spain and covered acute and convalescent phases of COVID-19. The prospective study material was composed of cDNA or gDNA derived from T cells, B-cell-depleted T cells, or PBMCs. The sample metadata nearly always contained a de-identified subject ID, COVID-19 status, age in years and sex. Deeply sampled blood TCRbeta repertoires from subjects exposed to, actively infected with, or recovered from COVID-19 were included in the dataset. Where HLA class I and class II types were available, the types were taken from metadata supplied by the sample provider, not from assay-based typing. The samples were drawn from the first 160 participants of the ongoing ImmuneRACE study and from more than 1,000 subjects provided by 6 global collaborators. The repertoires were made available in a free public database intended to serve as a resource for research on the immune response to SARS-CoV-2.

The collaborating institutions used their own protocols to collect whole blood in K2EDTA tubes. For TCRbeta analysis, collaborators shipped samples as frozen whole blood, isolated PBMCs, or DNA extracted from either of those sample types. Beyond this particular receptor, the publication reports: Clinical and demographic metadata were provided uncurated, with the amount varying by source and participant.

The immunoSEQ Assay, a bias-controlled multiplex PCR, was used to amplify TCRbeta CDR3 regions from genomic DNA. The paper's data handling went like this. Within the assay, amplification of reference gene primers was used to estimate how many nucleated cells each sample contained. To quantify the absolute abundance of each unique TCRbeta CDR3 rearrangement, sequence reads were collapsed and filtered. Productive Simpson clonality was computed per sample as the square root of Simpson's diversity index over productive rearrangements. The table was pulled from immuneACCESS by TCRdb, which kept in-frame rearrangements only. Such tables lose some clones; where checked, under half of the loss comes from unresolved V genes, and the rest has no known cause. V, J and clone size are those of that table, while D and trimming were read from the DNA. The sample table contains 150,000 to 200,000 clones; only one count was recorded for approximately 86% of them. The ten largest account for roughly 2.5% of the sample.

Looking up the germline V gene yields CDR1 MDHEN and CDR2 SYDVKM. Including cysteine and phenylalanine, the CDR3 has 13 amino acids. Only CDR3 DNA is held: 39 bases, read in frame from base 1. Trimming at the junction amounts to 8 bases on V and 4 bases on J, and the germline ends lie 14 bases apart. With respect to this clone: Its antigen remains undetermined. No much larger clone exists at a distance of one base, and base qualities are not known. The sample holds other DNA sequences that translate to the same CDR3.

Sequencing was done on a sample of peripheral blood. This clonotype was sampled from a man in his forties or fifties with active or convalescent COVID-19. The sequence joins TRBV28 to TRBJ1-1; the D gene is not confidently resolved. The CDR3: CASRTGLGTEAFF. The bases are TGTGCCAGCCGCACCGGGTTGGGCACTGAAGCTTTCTTT.